These 29 T cell receptor beta chains were all obtained from the same sample, sequenced in a study of OX40 agonist ivuxolimab in advanced cancers. Sequencing used immunoSEQ multiplex PCR; TCRdb keeps in-frame clones, though not all of them. This sample has about 35,000 clones, with about 92% found just once. The sample was CD4+ or CD8+ T cells sorted from blood, taken in a trial of the OX40 agonist ivuxolimab. These receptors were obtained from an adult with an advanced solid tumor such as melanoma, head and neck, liver or kidney cancer.

V gene TRBV11-2 combines with J gene TRBJ1-2; D is possibly TRBD1 (5 bases). The CDR3 runs to 16 residues. Germline-derived CDR1 and CDR2 are SGHAT and FQNNGV. Trimming removed 1 base from V and 1 base from J, with 13 bases in between. The CDR3 is CASSLAMTVSNYGYTF. The CDR3 bases are TGTGCCAGCAGCTTAGCTATGACAGTTAGTAACTATGGCTACACCTTC.

The gene calls are TRBV9 and TRBJ2-3; D is uncertain. CDR1 is SGDLS and CDR2 is YYNGEE in the germline V gene. The CDR3 runs 17 residues. V dropped 3 bases and J dropped 2 bases, with 19 bases sitting between them. In nucleotides, the CDR3 is TGTGCCAGCAGCGCTTCTACCCGAGAGGCATACACAGATACGCAGTATTTT. Protein sequence: CASSASTREAYTDTQYF.

Sample share makes this clone medium-sized. The chain employs TRBV2 and TRBJ2-7, with 11 bases lining up with TRBD2. Germline CDR1 and CDR2: SNHLY and FYNNEI. The CDR3 extends over 15 amino acids. V trimming: 6 bases; J trimming: 5 bases; junction bases outside the gene matches: 9. The CDR3 region has the DNA TGTGCCAGCAGGGAGTATCTAGCGGGAGGTGACGAGCAGTACTTC. This codes for CASREYLAGGDEQYF.

V usage is TRBV5-4 and J usage is TRBJ2-3; a weak D match, TRBD1 (5 bases). V was trimmed by 4 bases and J by 0 bases, leaving 15 bases between them. Germline lookup yields CDR1 SGHNT and CDR2 YYREEE (reference sequence). CDR3 length equals 16 residues. Here the CDR3 DNA reads TGTGCCAGCAGCCTAAGACAGATTACTAGCACAGATACGCAGTATTTT. It codes for CASSLRQITSTDTQYF.

V usage is TRBV7-9 and J usage is TRBJ1-5; D possibly corresponds to TRBD1 (5 bases). V was pared by 4 bases and J by 5 bases, with 18 bases between. Germline V gene lookup returns CDR1 SEHNR and CDR2 FQNEAQ (reference sequence). The CDR3 sequence is 16 residues long. CDR3 sequence: CASSSIGGVKDQPQHF. The CDR3 DNA follows: TGTGCCAGCAGCTCCATCGGGGGAGTCAAGGATCAGCCCCAGCATTTT. Filled out from reference TRBV7-9 and TRBJ1-5, the complete variable domain reads DTGVSQNPRHKITKRGQNVTFRCDPISEHNRLYWYRQTLGQGPEFLTYFQNEAQLEKSRLLSDRFSAERPKGSFSTLEIQRTEQGDSAMYLCASSSIGGVKDQPQHFGDGTRLSIL.

CDR3 amino acids: CASSQGVGDRGLYNEQFF. For the CDR3, the DNA is TGTGCCAGCAGCCAGGGAGTAGGGGACAGGGGGCTGTACAATGAGCAGTTCTTC. This sequence joins TRBV7-2 and TRBJ2-1; TRBD1 matches 12 bases. CDR1 and CDR2 (germline): SGHTA, FQGNSA. V was clipped by 5 bases and J by 4 bases; unmatched bases: 12. The CDR3 runs to 18 residues.

This chain joins TRBV6-6 and TRBJ2-7; the match to TRBD2 covers 9 bases. Germline values: CDR1 MNHNY, CDR2 SVGAGI (reference sequence). The junction had 9 bases not matched to a gene; V was cut back by 2 bases and J by 4 bases. CDR3 length: 16 residues. This CDR3 is CASSYGLAGTRYEQYF. In DNA, the CDR3 is TGTGCCAGCAGTTACGGGCTAGCGGGAACTCGGTACGAGCAGTACTTC.

The chain carries TRBV28 and TRBJ2-5, with 10 bases fitting TRBD1. The DNA end is a closer match to TRBJ2-7, so the J assignment may be wrong. Germline CDR1 reads MDHEN; CDR2 reads SYDVKM. The CDR3 consists of 17 residues. CDR3 residues: CASSSLGRDRGSYEQYF. The DNA for the CDR3 is TGTGCCAGCAGTTCGTTAGGGAGGGACAGGGGTTCCTACGAGCAGTACTTC.

This chain joins TRBV10-2 and TRBJ2-7; possible D gene TRBD1, 6 bases. The CDR3 length is 14 residues. Trimming removed 0 bases from V and 3 bases from J, with 9 bases in between. Germline V CDR1 and CDR2: WSHSY, SAAADI. CDR3 residues: CASSESGRGYEQYF. CDR3 nucleotides: TGCGCCAGCAGTGAGTCGGGCAGGGGCTACGAGCAGTACTTC.

This sequence joins TRBV11-2 and TRBJ2-7, with unresolved D. Trimming cost V 5 bases and J 6 bases, with 8 bases left between them. Germline V gene lookup returns CDR1 SGHAT and CDR2 FQNNGV. The CDR3 consists of 11 residues. The CDR3 DNA follows: TGTGCCAGCAGCGGGCCCCCCGAGCAGTACTTC. Translation gives CASSGPPEQYF.

This clone occurred once. This chain links TRBV5-6 with TRBJ1-6; D ambiguous. V shed 4 bases and J shed 0 bases, with 14 bases lying between them. Germline V gene sequence: CDR1 SGHDT, CDR2 YYEEEE. This CDR3 is 17 amino acids long. CDR3 in amino acids: CASSSSSYSSYNSPLHF. CDR3 nucleotides: TGTGCCAGCAGCAGTAGTAGTTACAGCTCCTATAATTCACCCCTCCACTTT.

The DNA for the CDR3 is TGTGCCAGCAGCCCCCGACAGGGGACCTACGAGCAGTACTTC. It specifies CASSPRQGTYEQYF. The chain joins TRBV9 to TRBJ2-7; TRBD1 agrees at 8 bases. The germline V gene has CDR1 SGDLS and CDR2 YYNGEE. The CDR3 is 14 amino acids. V shed 4 bases, J shed 2 bases, and the junction held 5 bases outside the gene matches.

V is TRBV7-6 and J is TRBJ1-5; D is uncertain. Trimming cost V 1 base and J 0 bases, with 13 bases left between them. This CDR3 contains 17 residues. Germline V gives CDR1 SGHVS, CDR2 FNYEAQ. The CDR3 here is CASSLVGGRDSNQPQHF. The CDR3 DNA reads TGTGCCAGCAGCTTAGTGGGCGGTAGGGATAGCAATCAGCCCCAGCATTTT.

This chain uses TRBV29-1 with TRBJ2-1, with TRBD1 matching over 7 bases. CDR1 is SQVTM, CDR2 ANQGSEA, per germline. V shed 0 bases and J 8 bases; nucleotides not matched to a gene: 4. The CDR3 contains 13 residues. CDR3 residues: CSVEEDRVDEQFF. The CDR3 region has the DNA TGCAGCGTTGAAGAAGACAGGGTGGATGAGCAGTTCTTC.

The chain is built from TRBV5-6 and TRBJ2-1; D unclear. The length of the CDR3 is 11 residues. The V gene lost 7 bases and the J gene lost 1 base, with 3 bases spanning the gap. Germline CDR1 SGHDT, CDR2 YYEEEE. The CDR3 loop reads CASYSYNEQFF. The CDR3 bases are TGTGCCAGCTATTCCTACAATGAGCAGTTCTTC.

This clone occurred once. The chain carries TRBV15 and TRBJ2-1; 7 positions agree with TRBD2. Trimming at V came to 1 base and at J to 0 bases, leaving 6 bases not matched to a gene. The germline V gene encodes CDR1 LNHNV and CDR2 YYDKDF (reference sequence). The CDR3 extends over 17 amino acids. CDR3 coding DNA: TGTGCCACCAGCAGAGTTCTCGGCGGGGGCTCCTACAATGAGCAGTTCTTC. This codes for CATSRVLGGGSYNEQFF.

The chain combines TRBV19 with TRBJ2-7; no reliable D call. Germline CDR1 reads LNHDA; CDR2 reads SQIVND (reference sequence). CDR3 length equals 14 residues. V lost 1 base and J 4 bases, leaving 11 bases between the germline ends. The chain's CDR3 is CASSIGGPPYEQYF. CDR3 nucleotide sequence: TGTGCCAGTAGTATAGGCGGTCCGCCGTACGAGCAGTACTTC.

The chain recombines TRBV28 with TRBJ2-1; D is undetermined. CDR1 is MDHEN, CDR2 SYDVKM, per germline. V shed 2 bases and J shed 9 bases, with 20 bases lying between them. The CDR3 is made up of 16 amino acids. CDR3 in DNA: TGTGCCAGCAGTTTAAGGGTTAGGGCCTCCCTGGGTGAGCAGTTCTTC. Protein: CASSLRVRASLGEQFF.

The CDR3 coding sequence is TGTGCCAGCAGCTTAATCCCCACCGTGGGCAGAAGCACAGATACGCAGTATTTT. Protein sequence: CASSLIPTVGRSTDTQYF. This chain joins TRBV7-8 and TRBJ2-3; unclear D gene. The germline V gene encodes CDR1 SGHVS and CDR2 FQNEAQ. Trimming left V 2 bases short and J 0 bases short, with 18 bases between. There are 18 residues in the CDR3.

J is TRBJ2-5 and V is TRBV19; a possible D gene is TRBD2 (5 bases). Germline V gives CDR1 LNHDA, CDR2 SQIVND (reference sequence). This CDR3 contains 12 residues. The V gene lost 8 bases and the J gene lost 1 base, with 8 bases spanning the gap. CDR3 region: CASGLAQETQYF. In DNA, the CDR3 is TGTGCCAGTGGACTGGCCCAAGAGACCCAGTACTTC.

This clone was detected only once. V and J are TRBV9 and TRBJ1-2, with D possibly matching TRBD1 (5 bases). The CDR3 runs to 15 residues. Between the trimmed V and J ends, which lost 0 bases and 4 bases, there was a span of 13 bases. Germline CDR1 and CDR2: SGDLS and YYNGEE. CDR3 DNA: TGTGCCAGCAGCGTAGCTTCGGGGGGAGTCTATGGCTACACCTTC. It codes for CASSVASGGVYGYTF.

The chain carries TRBV4-3 and TRBJ2-2, with D hard to call. The germline V gene has CDR1 LGHNA and CDR2 YSLEER. This CDR3 has 13 residues. V was trimmed by 3 bases and J by 10 bases, leaving 12 bases between them. CDR3 bases: TGCGCCAGCAGCCACAAAAGACTGGAGGAGCTGTTTTTT. Translation: CASSHKRLEELFF.

The chain combines TRBV6-1 with TRBJ2-3; possibly TRBD1 or TRBD2 for D (7 bases each). Deletions cut 7 bases from V and 3 bases from J, with 17 bases between. CDR3 length: 15 amino acids. Germline values: CDR1 MNHNS, CDR2 SASEGT. CDR3 region: CASTLTRGGTDTQYF. The CDR3 region has the DNA TGTGCCAGCACTCTTACCAGGGGGGGGACAGATACGCAGTATTTT.

The genes are TRBV7-2 and TRBJ1-2; D is ambiguous. The CDR3 is 13 amino acids. Between the trimmed V and J ends, which lost 5 bases and 3 bases, there was a span of 10 bases. Germline CDR1 reads SGHTA; CDR2 reads FQGNSA. The CDR3 DNA sequence: TGTGCCAGCAGCCCCGGACTAGACTATGGCTACACCTTC. Its protein is CASSPGLDYGYTF. The complete variable domain, with remaining parts taken from reference TRBV7-2 and TRBJ1-2, reads GAGVSQSPSNKVTEKGKDVELRCDPISGHTALYWYRQSLGQGLEFLIYFQGNSAPDKSGLPSDRFSAERTGGSVSTLTIQRTQQEDSAVYLCASSPGLDYGYTFGSGTRLTVV.

For the CDR3, the DNA is TGTGCCAGCAGCTTCTGGACAGGGGGCCCTTCAGATACGCAGTATTTT. Its protein product is CASSFWTGGPSDTQYF. The chain joins TRBV13 to TRBJ2-3, with 11 nucleotides matching TRBD1. Germline V gives CDR1 PRHDT, CDR2 FYEKMQ (reference sequence). This CDR3 has 16 amino acids. Trimming cost V 3 bases and J 4 bases; bases outside gene matches: 6.

This clone was observed a single time. The chain has TRBV7-2 and TRBJ2-7; 10 bases match TRBD1. The length of the CDR3 is 14 residues. Losses at the gene ends were 4 bases for V and 6 bases for J; bases not matched to a gene: 6. Germline CDR1 SGHTA, CDR2 FQGNSA. The CDR3 is CASSSTGQGGEQYF. The CDR3 DNA is TGTGCCAGCAGCTCCACCGGACAGGGGGGCGAGCAGTACTTC.

V and J are TRBV5-1 and TRBJ1-4; perhaps TRBD1 as D (5 bases). The V end was cut by 3 bases, the J end by 5 bases, with 17 bases between. Germline CDR1 reads SGHRS; CDR2 reads YFSETQ. The CDR3 sequence is 16 residues long. The CDR3 is CASSYTGPPGNEKLFF. CDR3 DNA sequence: TGCGCCAGCAGCTATACAGGACCGCCGGGGAATGAAAAACTGTTTTTT. Supplemented by reference TRBV5-1 and TRBJ1-4, the full variable domain reads KAGVTQTPRYLIKTRGQQVTLSCSPISGHRSVSWYQQTPGQGLQFLFEYFSETQRNKGNFPGRFSGRQFSNSRSEMNVSTLELGDSALYLCASSYTGPPGNEKLFFGSGTQLSVL.

The rearrangement links TRBV28 to TRBJ2-1, with TRBD2 matching 15 bases. The CDR3 is 17 amino acids. Germline lookup yields CDR1 MDHEN and CDR2 SYDVKM. V lost 7 bases, J lost 3 bases, and 7 bases stayed unmatched. CDR3 coding DNA: TGTGCCAGCAAAAAAGGGACTAGCGGGAGGTTCTACAATGAGCAGTTCTTC. Translated: CASKKGTSGRFYNEQFF.

V is TRBV18 and J is TRBJ2-5, with D possibly TRBD2 on 6 matching bases. V lost 6 bases, J lost 1 base, and 18 bases lay in between. The CDR3 loop spans 16 amino acids. Per germline, CDR1 KGHSH and CDR2 LQKENI. The CDR3 loop is CASSQTSNPTQETQYF. CDR3 DNA: TGTGCCAGCTCCCAGACTAGTAACCCTACCCAAGAGACCCAGTACTTC.